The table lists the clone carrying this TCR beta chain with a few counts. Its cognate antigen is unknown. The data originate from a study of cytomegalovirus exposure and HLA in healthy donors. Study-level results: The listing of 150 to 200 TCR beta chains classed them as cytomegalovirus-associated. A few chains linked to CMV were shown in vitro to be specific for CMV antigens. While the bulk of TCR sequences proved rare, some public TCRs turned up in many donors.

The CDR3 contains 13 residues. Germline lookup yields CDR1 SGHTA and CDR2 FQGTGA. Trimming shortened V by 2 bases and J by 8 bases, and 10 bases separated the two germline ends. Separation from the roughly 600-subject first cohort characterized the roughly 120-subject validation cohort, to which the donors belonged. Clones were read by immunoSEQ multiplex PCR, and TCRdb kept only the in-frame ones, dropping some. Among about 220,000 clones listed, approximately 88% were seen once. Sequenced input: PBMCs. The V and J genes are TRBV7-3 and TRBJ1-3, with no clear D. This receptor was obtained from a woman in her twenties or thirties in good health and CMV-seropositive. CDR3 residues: CASSLVKSDTIYF. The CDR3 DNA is TGTGCCAGCAGCTTAGTGAAGTCGGACACCATATATTTT.